This T cell receptor (beta chain) was captured by sequencing in a study of regulatory T cells in long-lasting Graves disease. Study-level results: Lower TCR diversity characterized persistent Graves' patients relative to newly diagnosed patients.

This clonotype has a handful of counts. Its target is not known. The time point denotes: newly diagnosed GD, antithyroid drugs for less than 3 months. PBMCs were the source of the RNA used for TCR sequencing. The CDR3 is made up of 17 amino acids. J gave up 2 bases and V 3 bases, and 12 bases lay outside the gene matches. Germline lookup yields CDR1 SGHTA and CDR2 FQGNSA. Library construction for TCR beta used iRepertoire HTBI primers and Arm-PCR of CDR3 regions. Each CDR3 protein gets one entry after TCRdb re-called the multiplex PCR reads with MiXCR. The sample shows about 530,000 distinct CDR3 sequences, about 16% of them seen only once. The data also belong to a second study, concerning T cells in Graves' hyperthyroidism and ophthalmopathy.

The V gene is TRBV7-2, the J gene TRBJ2-7, with 8 bases lining up with TRBD2. The receptor was derived from a woman aged 40-65 years with Graves disease. The sequencing used peripheral blood mononuclear cells (PBMCs), collected at new diagnosis, from a patient treated with antithyroid drugs. The CDR3 DNA reads TGTGCCAGCAGCTTCGGCCCAGCTAGCGGGTACCCCTACGAGCAGTACTTC. It encodes CASSFGPASGYPYEQYF.